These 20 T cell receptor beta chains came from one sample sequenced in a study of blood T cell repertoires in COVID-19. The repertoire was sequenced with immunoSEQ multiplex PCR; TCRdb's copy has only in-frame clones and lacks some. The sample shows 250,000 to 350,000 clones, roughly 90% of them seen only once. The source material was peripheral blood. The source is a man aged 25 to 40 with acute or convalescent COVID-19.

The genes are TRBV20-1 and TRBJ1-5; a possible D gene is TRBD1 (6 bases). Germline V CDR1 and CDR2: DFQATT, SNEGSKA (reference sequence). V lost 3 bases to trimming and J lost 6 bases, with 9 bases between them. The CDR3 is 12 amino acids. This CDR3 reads CSASGGSQPQHF. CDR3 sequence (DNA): TGCAGTGCTAGTGGGGGCTCTCAGCCCCAGCATTTT.

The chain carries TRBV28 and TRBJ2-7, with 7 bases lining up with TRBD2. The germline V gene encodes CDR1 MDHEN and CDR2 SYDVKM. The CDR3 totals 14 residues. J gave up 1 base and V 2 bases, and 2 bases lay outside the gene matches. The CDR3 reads CASSLERESYEQYF. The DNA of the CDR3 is TGTGCCAGCAGTTTAGAGCGGGAATCCTACGAGCAGTACTTC.

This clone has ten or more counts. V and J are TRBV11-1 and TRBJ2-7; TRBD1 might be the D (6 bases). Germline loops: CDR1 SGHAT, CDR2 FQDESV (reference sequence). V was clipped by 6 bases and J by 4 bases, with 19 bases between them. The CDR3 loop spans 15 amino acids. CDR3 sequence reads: CASSKEVGGMYEQYF. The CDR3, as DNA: TGTGCCAGCAGTAAAGAGGTTGGGGGCATGTACGAGCAGTACTTC.

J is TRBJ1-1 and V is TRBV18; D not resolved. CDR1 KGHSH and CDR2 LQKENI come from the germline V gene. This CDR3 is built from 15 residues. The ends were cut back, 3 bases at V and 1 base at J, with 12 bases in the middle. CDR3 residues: CASSPLSAGNTEAFF. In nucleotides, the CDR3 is TGTGCCAGCTCACCCCTCAGTGCTGGGAACACTGAAGCTTTCTTT.

The CDR3 bases are TGTGCCAGCCAGAGGAACTATGGCTACACCTTC. This sequence encodes CASQRNYGYTF. The V and J genes are TRBV6-5 and TRBJ1-2; D unresolved. The germline V and J ends were trimmed by 8 bases and 2 bases, with 6 bases remaining between them. Germline CDR1 and CDR2: MNHEY and SVGAGI. The CDR3 loop spans 11 amino acids.

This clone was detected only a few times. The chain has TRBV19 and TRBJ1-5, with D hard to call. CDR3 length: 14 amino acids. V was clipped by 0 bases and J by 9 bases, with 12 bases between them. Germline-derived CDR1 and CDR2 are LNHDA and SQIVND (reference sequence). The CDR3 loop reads CASSIERSPGPQHF. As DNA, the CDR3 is TGTGCCAGTAGTATAGAACGGTCGCCCGGGCCCCAGCATTTT.

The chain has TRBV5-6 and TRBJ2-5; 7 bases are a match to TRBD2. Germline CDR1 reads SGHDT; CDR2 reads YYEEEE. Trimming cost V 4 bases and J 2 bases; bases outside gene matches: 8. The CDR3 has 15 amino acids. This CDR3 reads CASSRPAGFQETQYF. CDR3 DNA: TGTGCCAGCAGCCGACCAGCGGGGTTTCAAGAGACCCAGTACTTC.

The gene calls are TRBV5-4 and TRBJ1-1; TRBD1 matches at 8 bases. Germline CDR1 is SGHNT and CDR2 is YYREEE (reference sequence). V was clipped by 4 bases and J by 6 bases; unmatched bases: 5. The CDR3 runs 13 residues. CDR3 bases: TGTGCCAGCAGCCACGGACAGGGAGCTGAAGCTTTCTTT. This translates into CASSHGQGAEAFF.

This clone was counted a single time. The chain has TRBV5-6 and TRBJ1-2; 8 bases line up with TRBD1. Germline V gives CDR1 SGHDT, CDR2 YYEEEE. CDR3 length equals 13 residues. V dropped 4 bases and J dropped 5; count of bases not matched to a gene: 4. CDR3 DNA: TGTGCCAGCAGCCCGGGACAGGAGTATGGCTACACCTTC. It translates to CASSPGQEYGYTF.

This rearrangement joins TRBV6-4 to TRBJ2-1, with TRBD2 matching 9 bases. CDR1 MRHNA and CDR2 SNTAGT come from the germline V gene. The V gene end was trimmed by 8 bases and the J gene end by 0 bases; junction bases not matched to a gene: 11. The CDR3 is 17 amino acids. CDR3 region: CASGYSGRYLSYNEQFF. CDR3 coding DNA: TGTGCCAGCGGTTATAGCGGGAGATATCTCTCCTACAATGAGCAGTTCTTC.

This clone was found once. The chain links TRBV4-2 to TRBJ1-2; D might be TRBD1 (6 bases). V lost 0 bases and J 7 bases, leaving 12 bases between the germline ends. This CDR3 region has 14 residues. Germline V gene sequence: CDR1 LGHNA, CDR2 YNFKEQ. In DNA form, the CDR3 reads TGTGCCAGCAGCCAAGAGGACAGTAGATCTGGCTACACCTTC. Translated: CASSQEDSRSGYTF.

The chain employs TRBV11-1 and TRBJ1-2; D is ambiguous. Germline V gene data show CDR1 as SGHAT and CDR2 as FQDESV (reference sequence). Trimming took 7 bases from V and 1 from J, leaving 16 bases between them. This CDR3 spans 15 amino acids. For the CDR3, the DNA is TGTGCCAGCACCCCTGGGCGGACTCGTAACTATGGCTACACCTTC. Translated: CASTPGRTRNYGYTF.

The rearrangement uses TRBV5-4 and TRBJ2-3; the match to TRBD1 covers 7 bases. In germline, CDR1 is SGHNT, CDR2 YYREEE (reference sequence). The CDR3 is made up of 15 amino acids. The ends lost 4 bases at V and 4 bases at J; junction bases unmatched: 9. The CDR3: CASSLGQPGADTQYF. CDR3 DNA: TGTGCCAGCAGCCTGGGACAGCCCGGAGCAGATACGCAGTATTTT. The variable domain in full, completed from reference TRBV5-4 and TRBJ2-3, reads ETGVTQSPTHLIKTRGQQVTLRCSSQSGHNTVSWYQQALGQGPQFIFQYYREEENGRGNFPPRFSGLQFPNYSSELNVNALELDDSALYLCASSLGQPGADTQYFGPGTRLTVL.

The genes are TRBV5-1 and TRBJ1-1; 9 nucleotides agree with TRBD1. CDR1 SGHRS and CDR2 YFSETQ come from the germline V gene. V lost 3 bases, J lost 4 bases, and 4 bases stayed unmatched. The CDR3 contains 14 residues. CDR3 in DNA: TGCGCCAGCAGCTGGGGACAGGGAGTCACTGAAGCTTTCTTT. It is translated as CASSWGQGVTEAFF.

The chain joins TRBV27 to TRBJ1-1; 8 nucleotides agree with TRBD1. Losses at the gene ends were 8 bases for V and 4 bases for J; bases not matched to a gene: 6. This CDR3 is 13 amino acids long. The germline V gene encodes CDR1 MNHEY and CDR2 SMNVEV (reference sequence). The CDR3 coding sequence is TGTGCCAGCTCTTTCGACAGGGGCACTGAAGCTTTCTTT. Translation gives CASSFDRGTEAFF.

The CDR3 DNA reads as TGCAGTGCTAGTGCTTGGCAGTCCTACGAGCAGTACTTC. Protein sequence: CSASAWQSYEQYF. The chain carries TRBV20-1 and TRBJ2-7; D is undetermined. Germline V gene sequence: CDR1 DFQATT, CDR2 SNEGSKA (reference sequence). The CDR3 consists of 13 residues. V was clipped by 3 bases and J by 1 base, with 10 bases between them.

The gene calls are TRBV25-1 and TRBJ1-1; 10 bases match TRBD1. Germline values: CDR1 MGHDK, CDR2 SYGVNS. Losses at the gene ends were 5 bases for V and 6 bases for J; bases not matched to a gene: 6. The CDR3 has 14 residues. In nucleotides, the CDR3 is TGTGCCAGCAGTATAAGACAGGGGGCCGCTGAAGCTTTCTTT. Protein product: CASSIRQGAAEAFF.

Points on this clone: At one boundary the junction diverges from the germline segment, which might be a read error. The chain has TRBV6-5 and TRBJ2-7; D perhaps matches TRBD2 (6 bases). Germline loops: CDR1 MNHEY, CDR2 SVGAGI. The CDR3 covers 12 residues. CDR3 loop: CASRGRRYGQYF. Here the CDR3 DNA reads TGTGCCAGCAGGGGGAGGAGGTACGGGCAGTACTTC.

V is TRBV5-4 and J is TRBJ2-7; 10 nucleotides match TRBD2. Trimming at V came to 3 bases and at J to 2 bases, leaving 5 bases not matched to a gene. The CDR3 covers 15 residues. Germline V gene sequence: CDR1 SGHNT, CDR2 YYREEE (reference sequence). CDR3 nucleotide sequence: TGTGCCAGCAGCTCGGGGACTAGCGAACCCTACGAGCAGTACTTC. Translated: CASSSGTSEPYEQYF.

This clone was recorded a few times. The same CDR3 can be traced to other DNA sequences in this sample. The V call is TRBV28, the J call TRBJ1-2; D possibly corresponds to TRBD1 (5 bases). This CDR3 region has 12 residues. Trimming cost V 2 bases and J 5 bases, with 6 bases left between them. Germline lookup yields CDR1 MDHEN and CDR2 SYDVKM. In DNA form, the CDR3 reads TGTGCCAGCAGTTTACAGGGTTATGGCTACACCTTC. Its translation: CASSLQGYGYTF.